This TCR beta chain was identified during a study of cytomegalovirus exposure and HLA in healthy donors. Turning to the study itself: Roughly 92 million unique TCRs, all from HLA-typed donors, were included in an early release of the data.

Study observations and caveats: The classifier, whose performance was assessed in both the original and validation cohorts, reportedly diagnosed cytomegalovirus status with high specificity and sensitivity. Apparent HLA restriction characterized most CMV-associated TCR beta chains in a later analysis.

V dropped 6 bases and J dropped 7; count of bases not matched to a gene: 12. Germline V gene data show CDR1 as SQVTM and CDR2 as ANQGSEA. The CDR3 is 17 amino acids. About this clone: What it binds is not known.

60 Vbeta and 13 Jbeta primers were used in PCR. Source study methods: Later analysis identified approximately 88 million unique TCR beta chains, approximately 11 million shared. Clones were sequenced by immunoSEQ multiplex PCR, and TCRdb holds only the in-frame ones, with some missing. That table supplies the V and J calls and clone size; D and trimming were determined from the DNA. The sample includes 100,000 to 150,000 clones, 75% to 90% of them seen just once. This sequence joins TRBV29-1 and TRBJ2-1; 16 nucleotides match TRBD2. The sample consisted of PBMCs. This receptor was taken from a woman between 40 and 50 years old in good health and CMV-seropositive. This chain's CDR3 is CSVPGLAGGPSTNEQFF. DNA for the CDR3: TGCAGCGTCCCGGGACTAGCGGGAGGGCCGTCAACAAATGAGCAGTTCTTC.